The subject of this entry is one T cell receptor (beta chain). The sample belongs to a study of blood T cell repertoires in COVID-19. For the study at large: Italy, Spain and the United States were the sources of the convalescent and acute COVID-19 samples. T cells, B-cell-depleted T cells, or PBMCs supplied cDNA or gDNA.

Exposed enrollees encountered a COVID-19 case at some point within 2 weeks before study entry. Clones were read by immunoSEQ multiplex PCR, and TCRdb kept only the in-frame ones, dropping some. The sample yields more than 300,000 clones, approximately 90% seen once. The CDR3 loop spans 15 amino acids. In germline, CDR1 is LGHDT, CDR2 YNNKEL (reference sequence). V gave up 0 bases and J gave up 4 bases, with 10 bases separating them. The chain is built from TRBV3-1 (or the pseudogene TRBV3-2) and TRBJ1-5; D remains unclear. Sequencing was performed on PBMCs or T cells enriched from blood (not recorded which). The TCR was taken from a woman in her 40s who had been exposed to COVID-19. CDR3 DNA sequence: TGTGCCAGCAGCCAAGACGGTAGGGAGAATCAGCCCCAGCATTTT. This sequence encodes CASSQDGRENQPQHF.